This is a list of T cell receptor beta chains from one sample in a study of beta chain features in type 1 diabetes. Some clones are missing from TCRdb's copy, which holds only in-frame ones; the method was immunoSEQ multiplex PCR. The profile shows approximately 200,000 clones, over 9.5% of them singletons. The source material was naive CD4+ T cells from blood. These receptors all come from a woman aged 18-29 years in good health. The CDR3 runs from the conserved cysteine through the conserved F or W. D genes are given only for firm matches. Clone size appears in some rows only: once, few, many, or a class for an expanded clone.

j_call clone_size v_call d_call cdr3_aa cdr3_nt
TRBJ2-1 few TRBV5-1 TRBD2 CASTVGLAGIRSYNEQFF TGCGCCAGCACCGTAGGCCTAGCGGGGATAAGGTCCTACAATGAGCAGTTCTTC
TRBJ1-2 few TRBV11-2 TRBD1 CASSLGQGTYYGYTF TGTGCCAGCAGCCTCGGACAGGGCACCTACTATGGCTACACCTTC
TRBJ2-7 few TRBV27 TRBD1 CASWGQLTYEQYF TGTGCCAGCTGGGGACAGCTAACCTACGAGCAGTACTTC
TRBJ2-2 few TRBV14 TRBD1 CASSQGRGTGNTGELFF TGTGCCAGCAGCCAAGGTAGAGGGACAGGTAACACCGGGGAGCTGTTTTTT
TRBJ1-1 NA TRBV6-5 NA CASITGRGNTEAFF TGTGCCAGCATCACGGGGCGGGGGAACACTGAAGCTTTCTTT
TRBJ1-6 NA TRBV6-1 TRBD1 CASSDGQGLGISPLHF TGTGCCAGCAGTGACGGACAGGGTTTGGGAATTTCACCCCTCCACTTT
TRBJ2-3 NA TRBV18 TRBD1 CASSRQGPSTDTQYF TGTGCCAGCTCTCGACAGGGGCCCAGCACAGATACGCAGTATTTT
TRBJ2-1 NA TRBV7-2 TRBD2 CASSLGSGRDSQFF TGTGCCAGCAGCTTAGGTAGCGGGAGGGATTCGCAGTTCTTC
TRBJ1-6 NA TRBV30 NA CAWRSFTGYNSPLHF TGTGCCTGGAGAAGCTTTACAGGATATAATTCACCCCTCCACTTT
TRBJ2-3 NA TRBV10-3 TRBD2 CAISEVIAGGLEDTQYF TGTGCCATCAGCGAGGTAATAGCGGGAGGGCTTGAAGATACGCAGTATTTT
TRBJ2-5 NA TRBV18 TRBD2 CASSPLFLSGGFQETQYF TGTGCCAGCTCACCACTCTTTCTTAGCGGGGGTTTCCAAGAGACCCAGTACTTC
TRBJ1-4 few TRBV7-9 NA CASSFRGEEKLFF TGTGCCAGCAGCTTCAGGGGTGAGGAAAAACTGTTTTTT
TRBJ1-1 few TRBV13 NA CASSLGQALGPPTEAFF TGTGCCAGCAGCTTAGGTCAGGCTCTGGGGCCGCCGACTGAAGCTTTCTTT
TRBJ1-1 NA TRBV7-9 NA CASIPREGDPMNTEAFF TGTGCCAGCATCCCCAGGGAGGGGGATCCTATGAACACTGAAGCTTTCTTT
TRBJ2-5 few TRBV7-2 NA CASSLEPRGGNQETQYF TGTGCCAGCAGCTTAGAGCCTAGGGGGGGGAATCAAGAGACCCAGTACTTC
TRBJ1-1 NA TRBV9 NA CASSSRRGTEAFF TGTGCCAGCAGCTCCCGCCGAGGGACTGAAGCTTTCTTT
TRBJ2-5 NA TRBV6-1 NA CASSEYPPGETQYF TGTGCCAGCAGTGAATATCCTCCGGGGGAGACCCAGTACTTC
TRBJ1-1 NA TRBV5-6 NA CASSLAAGEAFF TGTGCCAGCAGCTTGGCGGCAGGAGAAGCTTTCTTT
TRBJ2-2 few TRBV5-1 NA CASSLTGNTGELFF TGCGCCAGCAGCTTGACAGGGAACACCGGGGAGCTGTTTTTT
TRBJ1-6 few TRBV5-1 TRBD1 CASSSTGVSSPLHF TGCGCCAGCAGTTCTACAGGGGTGAGTTCACCCCTCCACTTT
TRBJ2-1 few TRBV29-1 TRBD2 CSVSGTSGTLSSRNEQFF TGCAGCGTTTCCGGGACTAGCGGGACATTATCGTCGAGGAATGAGCAGTTCTTC
TRBJ2-1 NA TRBV21-1 NA CASSKQGESGSDEQFF TGTGCCAGCAGCAAACAGGGGGAGAGCGGGAGCGATGAGCAGTTCTTC